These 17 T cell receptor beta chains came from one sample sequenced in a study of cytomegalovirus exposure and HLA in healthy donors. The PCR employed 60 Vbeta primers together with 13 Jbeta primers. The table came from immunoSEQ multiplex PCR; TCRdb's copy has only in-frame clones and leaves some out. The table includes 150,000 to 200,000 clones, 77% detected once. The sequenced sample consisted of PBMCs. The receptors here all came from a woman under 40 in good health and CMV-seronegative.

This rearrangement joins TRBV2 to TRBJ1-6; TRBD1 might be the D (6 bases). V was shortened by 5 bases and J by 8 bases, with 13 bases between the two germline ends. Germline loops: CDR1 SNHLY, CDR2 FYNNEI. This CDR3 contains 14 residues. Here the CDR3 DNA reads TGTGCCAGCAGTCCACAGGGAAGGGATTCACCCCTCCACTTT. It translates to CASSPQGRDSPLHF.

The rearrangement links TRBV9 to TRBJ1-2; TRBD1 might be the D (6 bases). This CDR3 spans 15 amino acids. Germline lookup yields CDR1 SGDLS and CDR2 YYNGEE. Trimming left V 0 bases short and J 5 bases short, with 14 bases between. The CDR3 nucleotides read TGTGCCAGCAGCGTAGTGGGGGGGGCGAATTATGGCTACACCTTC. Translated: CASSVVGGANYGYTF.

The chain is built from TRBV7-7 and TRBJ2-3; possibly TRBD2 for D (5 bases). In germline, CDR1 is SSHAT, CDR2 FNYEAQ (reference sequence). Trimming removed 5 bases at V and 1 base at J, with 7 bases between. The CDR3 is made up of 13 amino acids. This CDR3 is CASSPGGTDTQYF. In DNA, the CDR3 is TGTGCCAGCAGCCCCGGGGGCACAGATACGCAGTATTTT.

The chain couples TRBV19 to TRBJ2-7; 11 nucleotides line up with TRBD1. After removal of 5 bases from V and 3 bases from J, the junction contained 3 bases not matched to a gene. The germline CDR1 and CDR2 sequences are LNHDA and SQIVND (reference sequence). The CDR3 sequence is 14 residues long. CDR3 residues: CASSLGQGGYEQYF. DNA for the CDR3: TGTGCCAGTAGTCTGGGACAGGGGGGCTACGAGCAGTACTTC.

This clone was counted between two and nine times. The CDR3 nucleotides read TGTGCCAGCACCCTTCCCGGGGGGGGCCAGAGCTCCTACGAGCAGTACTTC. The encoded protein is CASTLPGGGQSSYEQYF. The chain couples TRBV11-3 to TRBJ2-7; 8 bases fit TRBD2. Germline V gives CDR1 SGHNT, CDR2 YENEEA. V lost 7 bases to trimming and J lost 0 bases; unmatched junction nucleotides: 14. CDR3 length: 17 amino acids.

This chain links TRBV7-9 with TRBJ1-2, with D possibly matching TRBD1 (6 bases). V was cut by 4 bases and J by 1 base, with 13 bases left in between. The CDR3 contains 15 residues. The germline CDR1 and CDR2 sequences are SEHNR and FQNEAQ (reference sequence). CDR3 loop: CASSSEGGGNYGYTF. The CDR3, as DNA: TGTGCCAGCAGCTCCGAAGGGGGGGGTAACTATGGCTACACCTTC.

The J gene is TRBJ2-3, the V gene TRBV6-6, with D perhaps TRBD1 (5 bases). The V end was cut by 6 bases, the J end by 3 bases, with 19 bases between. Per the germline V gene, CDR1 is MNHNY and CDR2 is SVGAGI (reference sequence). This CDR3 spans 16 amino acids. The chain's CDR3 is CASRPTRVLETDTQYF. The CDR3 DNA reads TGTGCCAGCAGACCTACCAGGGTGTTAGAAACAGATACGCAGTATTTT.

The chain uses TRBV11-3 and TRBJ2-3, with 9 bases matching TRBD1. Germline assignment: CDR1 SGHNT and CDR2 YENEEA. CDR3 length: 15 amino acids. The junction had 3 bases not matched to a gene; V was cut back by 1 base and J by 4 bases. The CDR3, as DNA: TGTGCCAGCAGCTTAGGTGGGACAGGGCCAGATACGCAGTATTTT. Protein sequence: CASSLGGTGPDTQYF.

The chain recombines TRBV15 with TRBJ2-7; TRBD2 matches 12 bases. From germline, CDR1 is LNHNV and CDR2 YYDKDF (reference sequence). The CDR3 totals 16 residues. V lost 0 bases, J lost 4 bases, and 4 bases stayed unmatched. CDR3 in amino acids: CATSRDRTSGIYEQYF. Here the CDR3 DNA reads TGTGCCACCAGCAGAGATAGGACTAGCGGGATTTACGAGCAGTACTTC.

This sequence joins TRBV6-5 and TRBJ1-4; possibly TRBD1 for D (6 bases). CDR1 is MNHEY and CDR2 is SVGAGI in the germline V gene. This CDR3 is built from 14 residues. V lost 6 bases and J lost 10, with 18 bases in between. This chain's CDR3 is CASSRGGGEGKLFF. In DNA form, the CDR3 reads TGTGCCAGCAGCCGGGGGGGCGGGGAGGGAAAACTGTTTTTT.

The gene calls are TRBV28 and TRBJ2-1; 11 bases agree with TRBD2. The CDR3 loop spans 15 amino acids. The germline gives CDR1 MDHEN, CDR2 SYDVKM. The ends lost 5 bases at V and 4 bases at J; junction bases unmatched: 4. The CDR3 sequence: CASSTGTSGYNEQFF. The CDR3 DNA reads TGTGCCAGCAGTACTGGGACTAGCGGATACAATGAGCAGTTCTTC.

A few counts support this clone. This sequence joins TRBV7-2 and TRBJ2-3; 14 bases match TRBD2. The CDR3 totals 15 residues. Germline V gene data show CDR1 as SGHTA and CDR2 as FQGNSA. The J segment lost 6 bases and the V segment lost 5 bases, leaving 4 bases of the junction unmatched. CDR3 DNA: TGTGCCAGCAGCCCCAGACTAGCGGGGGGGGATACGCAGTATTTT. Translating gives CASSPRLAGGDTQYF.

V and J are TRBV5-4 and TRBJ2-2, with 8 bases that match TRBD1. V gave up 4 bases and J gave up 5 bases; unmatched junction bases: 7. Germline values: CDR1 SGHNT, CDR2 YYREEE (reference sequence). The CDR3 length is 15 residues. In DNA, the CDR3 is TGTGCCAGCAGCCTCCAGGGGGCCTTTACCGGGGAGCTGTTTTTT. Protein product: CASSLQGAFTGELFF.

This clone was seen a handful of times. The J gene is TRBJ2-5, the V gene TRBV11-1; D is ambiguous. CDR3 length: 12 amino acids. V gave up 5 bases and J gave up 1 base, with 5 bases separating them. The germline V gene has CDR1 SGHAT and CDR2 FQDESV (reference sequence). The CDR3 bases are TGTGCCAGCAGCCCGGTCCAAGAGACCCAGTACTTC. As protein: CASSPVQETQYF.

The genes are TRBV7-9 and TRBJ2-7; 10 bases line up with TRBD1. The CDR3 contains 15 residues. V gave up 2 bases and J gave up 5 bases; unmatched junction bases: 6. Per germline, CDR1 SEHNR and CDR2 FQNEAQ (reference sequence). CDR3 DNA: TGTGCCAGCAGCTTACCGGGACAGGGGACGAACGAGCAGTACTTC. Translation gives CASSLPGQGTNEQYF.

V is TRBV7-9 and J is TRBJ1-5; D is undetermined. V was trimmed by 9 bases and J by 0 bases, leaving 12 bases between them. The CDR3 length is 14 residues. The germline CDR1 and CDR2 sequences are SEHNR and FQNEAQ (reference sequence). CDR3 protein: CASGSDISNQPQHF. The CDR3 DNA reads TGTGCCAGTGGTTCAGACATTAGCAATCAGCCCCAGCATTTT. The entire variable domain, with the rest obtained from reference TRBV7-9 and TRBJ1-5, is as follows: DTGVSQNPRHKITKRGQNVTFRCDPISEHNRLYWYRQTLGQGPEFLTYFQNEAQLEKSRLLSDRFSAERPKGSFSTLEIQRTEQGDSAMYLCASGSDISNQPQHFGDGTRLSIL.

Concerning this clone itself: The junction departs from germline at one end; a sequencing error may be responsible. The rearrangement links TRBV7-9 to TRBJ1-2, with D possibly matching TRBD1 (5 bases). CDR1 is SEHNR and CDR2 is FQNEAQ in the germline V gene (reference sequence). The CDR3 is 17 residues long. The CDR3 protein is CASSPPLSSGIGYGYPF. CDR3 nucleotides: TGTGCCAGCAGCCCCCCGCTCTCATCAGGGATCGGCTATGGCTACCCCTTC.